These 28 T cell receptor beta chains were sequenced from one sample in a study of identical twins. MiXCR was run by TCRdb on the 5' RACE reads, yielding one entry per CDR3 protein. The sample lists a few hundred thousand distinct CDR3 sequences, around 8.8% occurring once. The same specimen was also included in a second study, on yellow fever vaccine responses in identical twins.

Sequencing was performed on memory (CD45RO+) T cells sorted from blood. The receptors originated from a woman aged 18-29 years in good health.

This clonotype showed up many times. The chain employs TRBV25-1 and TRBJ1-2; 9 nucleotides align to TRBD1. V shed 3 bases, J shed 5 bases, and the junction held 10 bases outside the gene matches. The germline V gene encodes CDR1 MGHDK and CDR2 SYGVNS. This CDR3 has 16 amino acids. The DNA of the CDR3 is TGTGCCAGCAGTGACCCCGTTGGGACAGGGACATATGGCTACACCTTC. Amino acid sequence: CASSDPVGTGTYGYTF.

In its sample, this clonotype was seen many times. The CDR3 reads CASGTGYNEQFF. The CDR3 DNA reads as TGTGCCTCAGGGACCGGTTACAATGAGCAGTTCTTC. The rearrangement links TRBV12-3 or TRBV12-4 to TRBJ2-1, with D perhaps TRBD1 or TRBD2 (5 bases each). V was clipped by 11 bases and J by 4 bases, with 12 bases between them. This CDR3 is 12 amino acids long.

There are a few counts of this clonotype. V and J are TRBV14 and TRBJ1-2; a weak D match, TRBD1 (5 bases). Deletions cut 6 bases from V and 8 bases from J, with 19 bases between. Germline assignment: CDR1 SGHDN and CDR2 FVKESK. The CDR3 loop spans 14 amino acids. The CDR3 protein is CASRPNSGGTGYTF. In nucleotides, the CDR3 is TGTGCCAGCAGACCGAATAGTGGGGGTACCGGCTACACCTTC. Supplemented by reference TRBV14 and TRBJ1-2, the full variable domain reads EAGVTQFPSHSVIEKGQTVTLRCDPISGHDNLYWYRRVMGKEIKFLLHFVKESKQDESGMPNNRFLAERTGGTYSTLKVQPAELEDSGVYFCASRPNSGGTGYTFGSGTRLTVV.

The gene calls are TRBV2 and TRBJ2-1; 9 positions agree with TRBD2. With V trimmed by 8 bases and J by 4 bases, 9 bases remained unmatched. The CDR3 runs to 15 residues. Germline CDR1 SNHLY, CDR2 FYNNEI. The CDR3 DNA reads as TGTGCCAGCGGGCTAGCGGGACTAATTTACAATGAGCAGTTCTTC. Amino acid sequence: CASGLAGLIYNEQFF.

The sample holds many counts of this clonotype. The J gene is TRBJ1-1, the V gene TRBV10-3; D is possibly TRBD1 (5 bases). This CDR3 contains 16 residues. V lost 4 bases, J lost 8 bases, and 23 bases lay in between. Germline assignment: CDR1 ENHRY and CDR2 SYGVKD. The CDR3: CAISAGSGGGVVEAFF. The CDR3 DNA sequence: TGTGCCATCAGTGCTGGTTCGGGAGGAGGGGTGGTGGAAGCTTTCTTT.

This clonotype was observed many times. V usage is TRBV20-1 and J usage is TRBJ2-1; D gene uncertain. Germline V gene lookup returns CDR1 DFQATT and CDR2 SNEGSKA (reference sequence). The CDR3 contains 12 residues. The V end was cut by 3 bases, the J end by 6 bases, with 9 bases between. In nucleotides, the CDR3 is TGCAGTGCTAGTCCCGCCCTCAATGAGCAGTTCTTC. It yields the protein CSASPALNEQFF.

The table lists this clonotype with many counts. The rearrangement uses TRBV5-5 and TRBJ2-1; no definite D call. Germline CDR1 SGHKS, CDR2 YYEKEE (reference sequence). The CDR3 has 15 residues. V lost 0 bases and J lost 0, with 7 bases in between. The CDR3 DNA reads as TGTGCCAGCAGCTTGGGGCCAGCCTCCTACAATGAGCAGTTCTTC. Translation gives CASSLGPASYNEQFF.

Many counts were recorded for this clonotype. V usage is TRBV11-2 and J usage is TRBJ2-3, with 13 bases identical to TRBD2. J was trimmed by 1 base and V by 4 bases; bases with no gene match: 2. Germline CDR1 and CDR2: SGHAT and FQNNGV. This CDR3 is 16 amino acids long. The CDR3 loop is CASSSGLAGGTDTQYF. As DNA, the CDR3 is TGTGCCAGCAGCTCCGGACTAGCGGGGGGCACAGATACGCAGTATTTT.

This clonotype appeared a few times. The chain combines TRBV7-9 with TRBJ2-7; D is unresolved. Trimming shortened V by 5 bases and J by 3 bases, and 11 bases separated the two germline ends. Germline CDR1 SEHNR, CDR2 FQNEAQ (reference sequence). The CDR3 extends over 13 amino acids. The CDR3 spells CASSEGRIYEQYF. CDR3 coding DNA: TGTGCCAGCAGCGAAGGACGGATCTACGAGCAGTACTTC.

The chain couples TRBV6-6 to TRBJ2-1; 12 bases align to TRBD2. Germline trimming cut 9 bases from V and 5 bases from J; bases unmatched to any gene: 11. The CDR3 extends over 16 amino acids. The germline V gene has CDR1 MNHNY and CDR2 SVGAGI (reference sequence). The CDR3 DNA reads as TGTGCCAGTAGCGCTAGCGGGGGGGCCCTCCACAATGAGCAGTTCTTC. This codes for CASSASGGALHNEQFF.

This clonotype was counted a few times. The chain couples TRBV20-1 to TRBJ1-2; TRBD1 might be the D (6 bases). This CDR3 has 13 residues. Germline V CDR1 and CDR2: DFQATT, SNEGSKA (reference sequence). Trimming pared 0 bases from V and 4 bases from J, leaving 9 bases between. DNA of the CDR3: TGCAGTGCTAGAGAGACAGGCCCCTATGGCTACACCTTC. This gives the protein CSARETGPYGYTF.

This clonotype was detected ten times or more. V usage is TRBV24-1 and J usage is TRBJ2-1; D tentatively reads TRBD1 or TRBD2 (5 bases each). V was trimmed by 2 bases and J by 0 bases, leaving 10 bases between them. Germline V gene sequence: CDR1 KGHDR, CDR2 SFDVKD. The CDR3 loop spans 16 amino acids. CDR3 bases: TGTGCCACCAGTGATTCCGGGGCCTCCTCCTACAATGAGCAGTTCTTC. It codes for CATSDSGASSYNEQFF.

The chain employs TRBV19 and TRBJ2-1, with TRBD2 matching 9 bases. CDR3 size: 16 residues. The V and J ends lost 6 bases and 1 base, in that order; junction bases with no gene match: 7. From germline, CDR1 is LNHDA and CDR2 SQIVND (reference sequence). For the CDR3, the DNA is TGTGCCAGTAGCCTACTAGCGGGCCCGTCCTACAATGAGCAGTTCTTC. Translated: CASSLLAGPSYNEQFF.

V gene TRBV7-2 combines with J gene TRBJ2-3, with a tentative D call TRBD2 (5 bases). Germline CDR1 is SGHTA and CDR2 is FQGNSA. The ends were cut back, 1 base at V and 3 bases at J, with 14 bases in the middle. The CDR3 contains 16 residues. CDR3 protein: CASSLGAAGRTDTQYF. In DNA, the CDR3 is TGTGCCAGCAGCTTAGGTGCGGCGGGCCGTACAGATACGCAGTATTTT.

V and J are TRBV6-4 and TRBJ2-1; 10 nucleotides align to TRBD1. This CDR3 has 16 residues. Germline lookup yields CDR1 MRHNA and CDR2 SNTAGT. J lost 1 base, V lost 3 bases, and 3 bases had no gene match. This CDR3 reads CASSERTGGSYNEQFF. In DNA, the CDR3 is TGTGCCAGCAGTGAACGGACAGGGGGGTCCTACAATGAGCAGTTCTTC.

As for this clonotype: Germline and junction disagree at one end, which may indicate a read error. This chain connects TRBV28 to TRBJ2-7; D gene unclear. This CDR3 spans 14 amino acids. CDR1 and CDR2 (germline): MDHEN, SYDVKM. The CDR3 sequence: CASSLSFGSHEQYF. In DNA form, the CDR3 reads TGTGCCAGCAGTTTATCATTCGGCTCCCACGAGCAGTACTTC.

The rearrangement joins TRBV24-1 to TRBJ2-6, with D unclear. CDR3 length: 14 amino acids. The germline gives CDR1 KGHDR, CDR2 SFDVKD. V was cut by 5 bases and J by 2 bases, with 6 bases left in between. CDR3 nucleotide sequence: TGTGCCACCAGTGCCAGTGCTGGGGCCAACGTCCTGACTTTC. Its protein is CATSASAGANVLTF.

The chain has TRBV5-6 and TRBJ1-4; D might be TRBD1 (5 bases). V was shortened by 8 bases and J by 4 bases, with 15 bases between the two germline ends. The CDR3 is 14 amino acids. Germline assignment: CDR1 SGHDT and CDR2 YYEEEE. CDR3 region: CASSPPGFNEKLFF. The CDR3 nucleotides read TGTGCCAGTTCTCCGCCAGGGTTTAATGAAAAACTGTTTTTT.

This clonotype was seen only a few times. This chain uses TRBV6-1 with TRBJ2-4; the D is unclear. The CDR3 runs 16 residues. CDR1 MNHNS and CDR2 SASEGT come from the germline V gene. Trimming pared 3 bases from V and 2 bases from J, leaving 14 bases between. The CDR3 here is CASSDIGDISKNIQYF. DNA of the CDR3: TGTGCCAGCAGTGATATTGGGGATATATCCAAAAACATTCAGTACTTC.

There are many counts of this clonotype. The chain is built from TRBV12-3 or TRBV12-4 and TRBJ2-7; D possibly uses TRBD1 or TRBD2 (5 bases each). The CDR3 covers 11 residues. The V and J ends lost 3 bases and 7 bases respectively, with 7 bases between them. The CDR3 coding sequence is TGTGCCAGCAGTTTCGGGGCTGAGCAGTACGTC. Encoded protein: CASSFGAEQYV.

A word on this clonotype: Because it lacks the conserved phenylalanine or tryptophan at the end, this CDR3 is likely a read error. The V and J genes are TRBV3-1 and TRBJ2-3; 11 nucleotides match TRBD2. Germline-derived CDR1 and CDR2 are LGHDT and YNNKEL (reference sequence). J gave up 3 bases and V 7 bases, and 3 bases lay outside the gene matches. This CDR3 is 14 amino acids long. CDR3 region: CASKGTSGTDTQYS. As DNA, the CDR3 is TGTGCCAGCAAAGGGACTAGCGGTACAGATACGCAGTATTCT.

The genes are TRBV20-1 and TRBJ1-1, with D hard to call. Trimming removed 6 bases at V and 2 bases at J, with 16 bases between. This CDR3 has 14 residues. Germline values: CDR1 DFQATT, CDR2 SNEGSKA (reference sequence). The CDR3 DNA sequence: TGCAGTGCAACCGGACCGACAATTAACACTGAAGCTTTCTTT. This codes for CSATGPTINTEAFF.

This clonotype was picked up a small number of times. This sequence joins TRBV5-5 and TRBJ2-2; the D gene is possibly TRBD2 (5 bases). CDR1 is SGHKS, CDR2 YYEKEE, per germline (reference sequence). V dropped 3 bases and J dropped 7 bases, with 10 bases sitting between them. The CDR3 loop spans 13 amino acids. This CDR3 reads CASSSTSGGELFF. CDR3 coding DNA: TGTGCCAGCAGCTCCACGAGCGGCGGGGAGCTGTTTTTT.

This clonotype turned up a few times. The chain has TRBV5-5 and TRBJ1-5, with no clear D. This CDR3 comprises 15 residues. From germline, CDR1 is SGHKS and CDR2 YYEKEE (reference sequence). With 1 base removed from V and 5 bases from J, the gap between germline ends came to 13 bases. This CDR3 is CASSLTVTRDQPQHF. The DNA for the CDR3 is TGTGCCAGCAGCTTGACAGTCACTCGTGATCAGCCCCAGCATTTT.

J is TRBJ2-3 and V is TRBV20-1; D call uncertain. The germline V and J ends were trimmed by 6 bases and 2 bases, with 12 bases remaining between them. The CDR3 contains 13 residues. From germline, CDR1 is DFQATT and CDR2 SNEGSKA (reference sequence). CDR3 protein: CSAAMVSTDTQYF. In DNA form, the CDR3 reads TGCAGTGCAGCGATGGTTTCCACAGATACGCAGTATTTT.

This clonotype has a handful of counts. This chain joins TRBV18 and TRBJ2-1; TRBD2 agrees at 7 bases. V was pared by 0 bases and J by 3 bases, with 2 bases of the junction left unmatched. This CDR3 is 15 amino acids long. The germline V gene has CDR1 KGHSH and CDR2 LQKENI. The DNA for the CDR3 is TGTGCCAGCTCACCACCGGGACTAAGCTACAATGAGCAGTTCTTC. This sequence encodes CASSPPGLSYNEQFF. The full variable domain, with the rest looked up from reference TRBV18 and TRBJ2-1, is NAGVMQNPRHLVRRRGQEARLRCSPMKGHSHVYWYRQLPEEGLKFMVYLQKENIIDESGMPKERFSAEFPKEGPSILRIQQVVRGDSAAYFCASSPPGLSYNEQFFGPGTRLTVL.

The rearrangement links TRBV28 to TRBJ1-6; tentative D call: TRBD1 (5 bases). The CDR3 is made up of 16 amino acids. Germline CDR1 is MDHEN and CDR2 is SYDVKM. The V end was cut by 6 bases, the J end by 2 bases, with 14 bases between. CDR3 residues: CASSDLQVTYNSPLHF. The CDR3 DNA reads TGTGCCAGCAGCGACCTACAGGTTACCTATAATTCACCCCTCCACTTT.

The DNA of the CDR3 is TGTGCCAGCAGTTTAGGCGAGGGGGGCAGCCACCAAGAGACCCAGTACTTC. This sequence encodes CASSLGEGGSHQETQYF. The V gene is TRBV28, the J gene TRBJ2-5, with D possibly called TRBD1 or TRBD2 (6 bases each). The V gene's germline CDR1 is MDHEN and CDR2 SYDVKM. Trimming took off 2 bases at V and 0 bases at J, with 16 bases between the two ends. The CDR3 extends over 17 amino acids. Based on the CDR3 plus reference TRBV28 and TRBJ2-5, the full variable domain is DVKVTQSSRYLVKRTGEKVFLECVQDMDHENMFWYRQDPGLGLRLIYFSYDVKMKEKGDIPEGYSVSREKKERFSLILESASTNQTSMYLCASSLGEGGSHQETQYFGPGTRLLVL.